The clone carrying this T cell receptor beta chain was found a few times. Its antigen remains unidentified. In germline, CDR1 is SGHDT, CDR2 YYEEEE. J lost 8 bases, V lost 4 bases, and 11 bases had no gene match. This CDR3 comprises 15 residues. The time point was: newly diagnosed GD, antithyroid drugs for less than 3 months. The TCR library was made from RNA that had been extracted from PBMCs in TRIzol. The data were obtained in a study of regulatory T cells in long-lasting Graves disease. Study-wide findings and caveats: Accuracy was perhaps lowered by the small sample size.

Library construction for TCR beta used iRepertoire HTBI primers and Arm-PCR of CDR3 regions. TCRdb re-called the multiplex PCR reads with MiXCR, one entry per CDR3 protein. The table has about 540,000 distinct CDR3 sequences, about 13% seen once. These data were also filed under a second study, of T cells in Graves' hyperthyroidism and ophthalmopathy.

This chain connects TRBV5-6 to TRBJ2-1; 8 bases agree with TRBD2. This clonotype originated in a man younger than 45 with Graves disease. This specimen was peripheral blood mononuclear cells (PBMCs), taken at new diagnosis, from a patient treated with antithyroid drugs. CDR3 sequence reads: CASSGGGSGSDEQFF. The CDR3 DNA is TGTGCCAGCAGCGGGGGGGGGAGCGGGAGTGATGAGCAGTTCTTC.